This T cell receptor (beta chain) was documented in a study of identical twins. One entry per CDR3 protein, called by TCRdb with MiXCR from the 5' RACE reads. The profile shows 240,000 or so distinct CDR3 sequences, about 13% of them singletons. J was trimmed by 3 bases and V by 1 base; bases with no gene match: 4. The length of the CDR3 is 16 residues. Germline V gene data show CDR1 as LGHNA and CDR2 as YNFKEQ. In its sample, this clonotype was seen a few times. The antigen is undetermined. Study outcomes and limitations: It was cross-sectional statistical analysis, not following the same donors, that the conclusions relied on. Excess twin sharing in beta out-of-frame sequences was weaker.

This sample was also put to use in a study of yellow fever vaccine responses in identical twins.

The genes are TRBV4-2 and TRBJ2-2; 8 bases align to TRBD2. Material for sequencing was memory (CD45RO+) T cells sorted from blood. The TCR comes from a woman in her late teens or twenties in good health. The CDR3 region has the DNA TGTGCCAGCAGCCAAGCTGGGACTAGGGACACCGGGGAGCTGTTTTTT. As protein: CASSQAGTRDTGELFF.